These T cell receptor beta chains were read from a single sample in a study of cytomegalovirus exposure and HLA in healthy donors. TCRdb's table, derived via immunoSEQ multiplex PCR, lists solely in-frame clones and lacks some. The sample carries about 130,000 clones, 60% to 80% recorded once. Sequences were obtained from PBMCs. These receptors were taken from a woman aged 60-75 years in good health and CMV-seropositive. Each CDR3 is given with its conserved first and last residue. The D gene is left open where the match is weak. The size of a clone is reported for some rows only, either as once, few or many, or as a class for expanded clones.

. . TRBJ2-1 17 TRBV5-4 TGTGCCAGCAGCTCTCCTACTTTTGGAGCCCGAAACAATGAGCAGTTCTTC CASSSPTFGARNNEQFF
TRBD1 . TRBJ1-1 15 TRBV6-5 TGTGCCAGCAGTTACTCGGGGCAGGGGGTCACTGAAGCTTTCTTT CASSYSGQGVTEAFF
TRBD1 once TRBJ1-4 15 TRBV11-2 TGTGCCAGCAGCTTAGTACAGGGGAATAATGAAAAACTGTTTTTT CASSLVQGNNEKLFF
. . TRBJ2-1 14 TRBV6-5 TGTGCCAGCAGGGACAAGGGGCTATACAATGAGCAGTTCTTC CASRDKGLYNEQFF
. . TRBJ1-1 15 TRBV5-1 TGCGCCAGCAGCCTAGGCGACGTCGGAAACACTGAAGCTTTCTTT CASSLGDVGNTEAFF
. . TRBJ1-2 13 TRBV6-1 TGTGCCAGCAGTGTGGAGGGCTTCTATGGCTACACCTTC CASSVEGFYGYTF
. . TRBJ2-7 13 TRBV6-5 TGTGCCAGCAGTGAGGTGACCGACTACGAGCAGTACTTC CASSEVTDYEQYF
. . TRBJ1-2 13 TRBV6-5 TGTGCCAGCAGTTATGGTGGACTCTATGGCTACACCTTC CASSYGGLYGYTF
TRBD2 . TRBJ2-5 16 TRBV9 TGTGCCAGCAGCGTAGGCCCCGGGGGGGCCCCAGAGACCCAGTACTTC CASSVGPGGAPETQYF
TRBD1 . TRBJ1-6 17 TRBV14 TGTGCCAGCAGCCAGTCCCGGGGACAGTTATATAATTCACCCCTCCACTTT CASSQSRGQLYNSPLHF
. once TRBJ1-5 15 TRBV7-3 TGTGCCAGCAGTACGGACCCGGGGGGCAATCAGCCCCAGCATTTT CASSTDPGGNQPQHF
TRBD1 . TRBJ2-2 15 TRBV5-1 TGCGCCAGCAGCTTACGGACAGGCTCTGGGGGGGAGCTGTTTTTT CASSLRTGSGGELFF
. . TRBJ2-2 15 TRBV6-5 TGTGCCAGCACCCTCGGGGGTTGGAACACCGGGGAGCTGTTTTTT CASTLGGWNTGELFF
. . TRBJ1-2 14 TRBV5-6 TGTGCCAGCAGCTTGGGTTACGGAGTCTATGGCTACACCTTC CASSLGYGVYGYTF
. . TRBJ1-1 14 TRBV28 TGTGCCAGCAGTCCTACAGGGCAGAACACTGAGGCTTTCTTT CASSPTGQNTEAFF
. . TRBJ2-7 14 TRBV4-1 TGCGCCAGCAGCCAAGAGGCTAGCATGAGCGAGCAGTACTTC CASSQEASMSEQYF
. once TRBJ1-1 13 TRBV18 TGTGCCAGCTCACCAGTCATGAACACTGAAGCTTTCTTT CASSPVMNTEAFF
TRBD2 . TRBJ2-1 17 TRBV2 TGTGCCAGCAATAACCTCCTTCTAGCGGGGGAAGGGGATGAGCAGTTCTTC CASNNLLLAGEGDEQFF
. . TRBJ1-2 12 TRBV6-5 TGTGCCAGCAAAGACACCAACTATGGCTACACCTTC CASKDTNYGYTF
TRBD1 . TRBJ1-3 14 TRBV10-3 TGTGCCATCAGTAACGACAGGGCTGGAAACACCATATATTTT CAISNDRAGNTIYF
TRBD1 . TRBJ1-6 15 TRBV5-1 TGCGCCAGCAGCTCCAACGACAGGGATCGGTCACCCCTCCACTTT CASSSNDRDRSPLHF
. . TRBJ1-1 15 TRBV5-1 TGCGCCAGCAGGAGGACCGGGACTCCGAACACTGAAGCTTTCTTT CASRRTGTPNTEAFF
. few TRBJ2-7 13 TRBV19 TGTGCCAGTACCCATGGAGGGAACTACGAGCAGTACTTC CASTHGGNYEQYF
TRBD1 . TRBJ1-1 13 TRBV6-5 TGTGCCAGCAGCGCAGGGGGGAACACTGAAGCTTTCTTT CASSAGGNTEAFF
TRBD1 . TRBJ1-1 16 TRBV5-1 TGCGCCAGTAGTACCGGGACAGGAGGCTTGGACACTGAAGCTTTCTTT CASSTGTGGLDTEAFF
. . TRBJ2-7 15 TRBV9 TGTGCCAGCAGCGGTAGCCCCACGGGGGTCCACGAGCAGTACTTC CASSGSPTGVHEQYF
TRBD1 . TRBJ1-1 14 TRBV7-2 TGTGCCAGCAGCGCACAAACAGGGGGCACTGAAGCTTTCTTT CASSAQTGGTEAFF